This T cell receptor (beta chain) came from a study of T cell responses to AZD1222 COVID-19 vaccine. General study findings and limits: Once two AZD1222 doses were given, Spike-specific TCR breadth and depth went up. Clonal diversity may have been underestimated, and the donors were mostly white British, with more females than males.

With regard to this clone: Antigen unknown.

The protocol was immunoSEQ multiplex PCR, while the TCRdb copy is restricted to in-frame clones and leaves out a portion. The sample has about 160,000 clones, 90% seen once. Germline V gene sequence: CDR1 SGHRS, CDR2 YFSETQ. Trimming removed 4 bases from V and 4 bases from J; junction bases left unmatched: 12. This CDR3 has 16 residues. The origin of this receptor is an adult in good health. Sequencing used peripheral blood, obtained on day 0 of AZD1222 vaccination. The rearrangement uses TRBV5-1 and TRBJ1-1; 8 nucleotides align to TRBD1. The CDR3 region is CASSLETGVLGTEAFF. CDR3 nucleotide sequence: TGCGCCAGCAGCCTCGAGACAGGGGTTTTAGGCACTGAAGCTTTCTTT.